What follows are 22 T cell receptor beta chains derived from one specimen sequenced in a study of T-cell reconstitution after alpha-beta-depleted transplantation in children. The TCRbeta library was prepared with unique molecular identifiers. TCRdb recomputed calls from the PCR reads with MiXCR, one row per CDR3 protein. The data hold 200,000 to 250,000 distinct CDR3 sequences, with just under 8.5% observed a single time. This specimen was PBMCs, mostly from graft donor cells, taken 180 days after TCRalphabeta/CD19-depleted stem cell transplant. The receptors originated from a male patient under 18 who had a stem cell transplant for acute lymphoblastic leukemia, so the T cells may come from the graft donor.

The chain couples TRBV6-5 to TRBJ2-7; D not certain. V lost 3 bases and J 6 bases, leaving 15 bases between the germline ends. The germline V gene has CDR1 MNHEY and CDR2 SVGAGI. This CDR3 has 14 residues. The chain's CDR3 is CASSYTLSTSEQYF. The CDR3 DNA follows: TGTGCCAGCAGTTATACCCTCTCGACAAGCGAGCAGTACTTC.

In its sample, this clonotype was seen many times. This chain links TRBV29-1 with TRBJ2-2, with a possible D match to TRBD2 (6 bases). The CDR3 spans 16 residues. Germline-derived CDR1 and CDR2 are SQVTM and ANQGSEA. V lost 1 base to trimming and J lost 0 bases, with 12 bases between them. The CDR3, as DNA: TGCAGCGTTGAAGTTCTAGCGTCCGCGAACACCGGGGAGCTGTTTTTT. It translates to CSVEVLASANTGELFF.

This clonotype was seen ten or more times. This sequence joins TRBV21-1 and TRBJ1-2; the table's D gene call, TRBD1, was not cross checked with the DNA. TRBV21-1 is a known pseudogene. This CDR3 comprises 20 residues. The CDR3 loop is CASSKGAYQWLERGNYGYTF. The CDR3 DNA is TGTGCCAGCAGCAAAGGAGCTTACCAATGGTTGGAAAGGGGAAACTATGGCTACACCTTC.

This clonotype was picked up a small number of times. CDR3 region: CASSLASGRTDTQYF. The DNA for the CDR3 is TGTGCCAGCAGCTTAGCGTCGGGGCGCACAGATACGCAGTATTTT. The gene calls are TRBV7-6 and TRBJ2-3, with D possibly called TRBD1 or TRBD2 (5 bases each). The CDR3 has 15 amino acids. V lost 0 bases, J lost 1 base, and 8 bases lay in between. Germline-derived CDR1 and CDR2 are SGHVS and FNYEAQ.

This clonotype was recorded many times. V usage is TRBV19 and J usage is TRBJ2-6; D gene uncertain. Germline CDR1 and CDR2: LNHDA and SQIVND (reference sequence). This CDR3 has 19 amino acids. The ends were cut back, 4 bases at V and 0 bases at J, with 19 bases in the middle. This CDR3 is CASSTHRKPMSSGANVLTF. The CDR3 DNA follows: TGTGCCAGTAGTACCCATCGGAAGCCTATGAGCTCTGGGGCCAACGTCCTGACTTTC.

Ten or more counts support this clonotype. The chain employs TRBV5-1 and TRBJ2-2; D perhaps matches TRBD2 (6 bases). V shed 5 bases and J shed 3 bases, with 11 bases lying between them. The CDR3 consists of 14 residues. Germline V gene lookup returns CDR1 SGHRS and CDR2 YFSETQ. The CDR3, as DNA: TGCGCCAGCAGGTGGAGGGAGGACACCGGGGAGCTGTTTTTT. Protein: CASRWREDTGELFF.

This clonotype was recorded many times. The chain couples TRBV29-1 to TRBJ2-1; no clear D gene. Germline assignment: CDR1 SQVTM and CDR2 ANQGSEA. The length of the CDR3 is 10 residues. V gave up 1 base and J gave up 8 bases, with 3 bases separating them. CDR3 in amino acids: CSVEAYEQFF. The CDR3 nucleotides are TGCAGCGTTGAAGCATATGAGCAGTTCTTC.

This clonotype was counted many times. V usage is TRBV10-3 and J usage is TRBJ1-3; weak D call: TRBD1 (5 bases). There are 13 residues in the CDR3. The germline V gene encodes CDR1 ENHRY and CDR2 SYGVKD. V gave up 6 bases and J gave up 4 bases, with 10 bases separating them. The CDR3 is CAIREGPGNTIYF. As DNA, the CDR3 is TGTGCCATCAGGGAGGGGCCGGGAAACACCATATATTTT.

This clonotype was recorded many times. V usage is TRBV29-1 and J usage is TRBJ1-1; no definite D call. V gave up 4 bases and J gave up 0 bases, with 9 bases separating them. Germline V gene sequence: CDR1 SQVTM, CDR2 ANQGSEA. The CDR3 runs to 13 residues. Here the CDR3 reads CSVASILNTEAFF. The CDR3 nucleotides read TGCAGCGTTGCCAGCATTCTGAACACTGAAGCTTTCTTT. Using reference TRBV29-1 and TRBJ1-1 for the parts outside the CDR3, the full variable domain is SAVISQKPSRDICQRGTSLTIQCQVDSQVTMMFWYRQQPGQSLTLIATANQGSEATYESGFVIDKFPISRPNLTFSTLTVSNMSPEDSSIYLCSVASILNTEAFFGQGTRLTVV.

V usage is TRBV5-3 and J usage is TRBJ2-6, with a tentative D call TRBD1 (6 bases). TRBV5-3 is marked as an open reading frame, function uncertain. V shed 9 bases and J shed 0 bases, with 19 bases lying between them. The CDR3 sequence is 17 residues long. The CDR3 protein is CAMGPGTLCSGANVLTF. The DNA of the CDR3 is TGTGCCATGGGCCCCGGGACACTCTGCTCTGGGGCCAACGTCCTGACTTTC.

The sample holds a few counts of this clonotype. CDR3 protein: CASSVQGSVSKNIQYF. Written as DNA, the CDR3 is TGTGCCAGCAGTGTCCAGGGGTCCGTCTCCAAAAACATTCAGTACTTC. This rearrangement joins TRBV6-1 to TRBJ2-4, with a tentative D call TRBD1 (6 bases). The CDR3 is 16 residues long. The germline CDR1 and CDR2 sequences are MNHNS and SASEGT. Trimming cost V 4 bases and J 2 bases, with 15 bases left between them.

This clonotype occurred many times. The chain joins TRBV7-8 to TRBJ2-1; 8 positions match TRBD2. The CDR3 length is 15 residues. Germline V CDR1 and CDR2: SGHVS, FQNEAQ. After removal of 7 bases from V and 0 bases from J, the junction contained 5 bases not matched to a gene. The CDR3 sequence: CASTLAGSSYNEQFF. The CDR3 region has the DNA TGTGCCAGCACTCTAGCGGGCAGCTCCTACAATGAGCAGTTCTTC. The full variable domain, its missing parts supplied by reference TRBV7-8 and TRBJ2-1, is GAGVSQSPRYKVAKRGQDVALRCDPISGHVSLFWYQQALGQGPEFLTYFQNEAQLDKSGLPSDRFFAERPEGSVSTLKIQRTQQEDSAVYLCASTLAGSSYNEQFFGPGTRLTVL.

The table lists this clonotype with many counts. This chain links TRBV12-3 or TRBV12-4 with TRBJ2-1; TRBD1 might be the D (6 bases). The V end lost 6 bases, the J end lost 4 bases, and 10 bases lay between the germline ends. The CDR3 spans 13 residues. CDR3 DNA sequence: TGTGCCAGCAGCCGACAGGTTTACAATGAGCAGTTCTTC. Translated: CASSRQVYNEQFF.

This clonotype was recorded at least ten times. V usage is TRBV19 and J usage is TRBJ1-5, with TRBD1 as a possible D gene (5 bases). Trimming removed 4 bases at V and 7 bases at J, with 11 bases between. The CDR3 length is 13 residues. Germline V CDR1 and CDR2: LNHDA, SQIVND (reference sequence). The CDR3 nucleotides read TGTGCCAGTAGTAAAGGGAGGGGACAGCCCCAGCATTTT. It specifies CASSKGRGQPQHF.

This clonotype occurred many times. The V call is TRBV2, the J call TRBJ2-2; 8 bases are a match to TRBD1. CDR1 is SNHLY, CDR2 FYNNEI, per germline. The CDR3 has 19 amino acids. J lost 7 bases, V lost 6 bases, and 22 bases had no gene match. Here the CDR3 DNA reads TGTGCCAGCAGCCCACAAGGCCCGGGCAGGGGGCTTATAGGCGGGGAGCTGTTTTTT. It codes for CASSPQGPGRGLIGGELFF.

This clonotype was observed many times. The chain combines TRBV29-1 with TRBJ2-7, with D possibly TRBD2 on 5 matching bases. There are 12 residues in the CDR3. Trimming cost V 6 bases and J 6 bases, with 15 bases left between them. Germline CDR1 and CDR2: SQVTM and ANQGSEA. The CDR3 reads CSVRLASREQYF. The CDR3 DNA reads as TGCAGCGTCCGTTTAGCGAGCCGCGAGCAGTACTTC.

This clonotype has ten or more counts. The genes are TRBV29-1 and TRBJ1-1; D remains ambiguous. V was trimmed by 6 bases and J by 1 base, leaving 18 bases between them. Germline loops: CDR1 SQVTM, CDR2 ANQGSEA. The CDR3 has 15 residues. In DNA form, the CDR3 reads TGCAGCGTGACTACCTACCTGGGCGAGAACACTGAAGCTTTCTTT. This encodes CSVTTYLGENTEAFF.

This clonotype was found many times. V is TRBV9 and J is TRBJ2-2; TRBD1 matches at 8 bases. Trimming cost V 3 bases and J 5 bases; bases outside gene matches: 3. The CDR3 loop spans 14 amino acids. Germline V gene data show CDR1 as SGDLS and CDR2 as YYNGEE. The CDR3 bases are TGTGCCAGCAGCGGACAGGGGTCTACCGGGGAGCTGTTTTTT. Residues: CASSGQGSTGELFF.

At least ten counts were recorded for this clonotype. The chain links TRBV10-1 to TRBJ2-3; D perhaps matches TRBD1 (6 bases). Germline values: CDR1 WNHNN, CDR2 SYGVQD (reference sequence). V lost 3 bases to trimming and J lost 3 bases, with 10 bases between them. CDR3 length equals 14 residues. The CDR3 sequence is CASSDPGQTDTQYF. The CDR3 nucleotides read TGCGCCAGCAGTGATCCCGGACAGACAGATACGCAGTATTTT.

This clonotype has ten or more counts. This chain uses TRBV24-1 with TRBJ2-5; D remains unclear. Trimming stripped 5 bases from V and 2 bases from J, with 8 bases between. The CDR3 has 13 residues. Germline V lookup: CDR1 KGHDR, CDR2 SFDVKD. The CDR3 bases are TGTGCCACCAGTGTTCCAGCTCAAGAGACCCAGTACTTC. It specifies CATSVPAQETQYF.

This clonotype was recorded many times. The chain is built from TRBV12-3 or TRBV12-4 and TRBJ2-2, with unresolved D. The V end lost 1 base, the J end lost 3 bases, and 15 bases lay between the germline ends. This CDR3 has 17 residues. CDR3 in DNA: TGTGCCAGCAGTTTAGGTGTTGGGTCCCGGGACACCGGGGAGCTGTTTTTT. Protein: CASSLGVGSRDTGELFF.

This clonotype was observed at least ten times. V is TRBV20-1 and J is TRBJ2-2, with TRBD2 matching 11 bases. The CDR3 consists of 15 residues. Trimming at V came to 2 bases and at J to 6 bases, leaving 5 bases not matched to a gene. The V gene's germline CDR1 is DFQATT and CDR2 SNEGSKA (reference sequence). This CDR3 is CSARPSGRPPGELFF. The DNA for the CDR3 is TGCAGTGCTAGACCTAGCGGGAGGCCCCCCGGGGAGCTGTTTTTT.